This T cell receptor beta chain was sequenced in a study of shared clonotypes between healthy human individuals. Study information: The study enrolled a couple of women and a few men aged 18 to 49.

V trimming: 4 bases; J trimming: 3 bases; junction bases outside the gene matches: 5. Germline assignment: CDR1 LNHDA and CDR2 SQIVND (reference sequence). The CDR3 sequence is 15 residues long. Using immunoSEQ multiplex PCR, the repertoire was profiled, and TCRdb retains in-frame clones only, with some absent. The sample has some 650,000 clones, approximately 97% seen once. The source material was naive CD4+ T cells sorted from blood. Specified subset: CD45RA+ positively selected. The V call is TRBV19, the J call TRBJ2-5; 10 nucleotides agree with TRBD2. The TCR was taken from a woman under 40 in good health. CDR3 sequence reads: CASSTLAGGKETQYF. As DNA, the CDR3 is TGTGCCAGTAGTACTTTAGCGGGAGGCAAAGAGACCCAGTACTTC.